This T cell receptor beta chain was identified in a study of blood T cell repertoires in COVID-19 (dated by TCRdb to 2019 to 2021). For context, the study as a whole: Samples covering the acute and convalescent phases of COVID-19 were provided by collaborators in the United States, Italy and Spain. The samples were drawn from the first 160 participants of the ongoing ImmuneRACE study and from 950 to 1,500 subjects provided by 6 global collaborators. The sample metadata nearly always contained a de-identified subject ID, COVID-19 status, age in years and sex. The material from the prospective study consisted of cDNA or gDNA derived from T cells, B-cell-depleted T cells, or PBMCs. Where HLA class I and class II types were available, the types were taken from metadata supplied by the sample provider, not from assay-based typing. Subjects who had been exposed to COVID-19, were actively infected with it, or had recovered from it provided the deeply sampled blood TCRbeta repertoires that made up the dataset. The repertoires were made available in a free public database intended to serve as a resource for research on the immune response to SARS-CoV-2. Findings and caveats that apply to the study as a whole: How much clinical and demographic metadata was included differed by source and by participant, and the metadata was provided uncurated.

CDR1 MNHEY and CDR2 SVGAGI are derived from the germline V gene. The germline V end is reduced by 8 bases and the J end by 1 base; junction bases left unmatched: 5. From its cysteine to its phenylalanine, the CDR3 spans 14 amino acids. CDR3 DNA is the only sequence kept; it has 42 bases, read in frame from the first base. The immunoSEQ Assay, a bias-controlled multiplex PCR, was used to amplify TCRbeta CDR3 regions from genomic DNA. Per the original workflow: The number of nucleated cells in each sample was estimated by amplification of reference gene primers within the assay. Sequence reads were collapsed and filtered to measure the absolute abundance of every unique TCRbeta CDR3 rearrangement. Productive Simpson clonality was computed per sample as the square root of Simpson's diversity index over productive rearrangements. TCRdb provides this immuneACCESS table in a form limited to in-frame rearrangements. Some clones are lacking; in checked studies, under half of them reflect an unresolved V gene, and why the rest are absent is not known. The D gene and trimming were derived from the DNA, and the V and J assignments and clone size from that table. The sample table records about 400,000 clones; over 85% of these occur just once. Of the sample, 1.7% falls within the top ten clones.

Participants in the prospective study were enrolled through a virtual design, were aged 18 to 89 years, and lived in about 25 United States geographic areas. In the prospective study, participants were assigned to cohorts based on the clinical history participants reported in a screening survey and a study questionnaire. ImmuneRACE Cohort 3 recovered participants were defined by two consecutive negative NP/OP PCR tests, healthcare professional clearance, or symptom resolution. Mobile phlebotomists in the prospective study collected whole blood, serum and a nasopharyngeal or oropharyngeal swab from every participant. Additional blood draws and questionnaires over an approximately two-month period could optionally be provided by prospective study participants. Blood samples from the prospective study were shipped frozen or at room temperature prior to DNA extraction. Details on this clone: Its binding antigen is unknown. One base away there is no much larger clone; base qualities are not given. Additional DNA sequences in this sample encode the identical CDR3.

Sequenced: PBMCs or T cells enriched from blood (not recorded which). This TCR derives from a woman aged 30 to 39 who had recovered from COVID-19. The chain links TRBV6-5 with TRBJ1-1; 9 nucleotides in the junction match TRBD1. The DNA is as follows: TGTGCCAGCTCTCGGGGACAGGGGAACACTGAAGCTTTCTTT. Its translation reads: CASSRGQGNTEAFF.